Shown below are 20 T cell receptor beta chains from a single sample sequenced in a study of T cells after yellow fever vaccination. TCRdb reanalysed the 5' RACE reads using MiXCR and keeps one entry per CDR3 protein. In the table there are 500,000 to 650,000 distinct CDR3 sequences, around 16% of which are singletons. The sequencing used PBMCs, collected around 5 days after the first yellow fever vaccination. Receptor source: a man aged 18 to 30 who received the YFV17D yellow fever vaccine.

This chain's CDR3 is CASAEGGMNEQFF. The CDR3 coding sequence is TGTGCCAGCGCTGAGGGGGGGATGAATGAGCAGTTCTTC. The genes are TRBV7-6 and TRBJ2-1; tentative D call: TRBD2 (7 bases). Between the trimmed V and J ends, which lost 8 bases and 7 bases, there was a span of 15 bases. The CDR3 length is 13 residues. CDR1 is SGHVS, CDR2 FNYEAQ, per germline.

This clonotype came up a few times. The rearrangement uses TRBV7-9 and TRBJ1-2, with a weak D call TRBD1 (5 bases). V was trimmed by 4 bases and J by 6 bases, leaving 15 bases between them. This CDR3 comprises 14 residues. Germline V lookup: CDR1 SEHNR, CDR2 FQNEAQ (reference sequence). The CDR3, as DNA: TGTGCCAGCAGCTCGGATGGCCAGGGCCATGGCTACACCTTC. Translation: CASSSDGQGHGYTF.

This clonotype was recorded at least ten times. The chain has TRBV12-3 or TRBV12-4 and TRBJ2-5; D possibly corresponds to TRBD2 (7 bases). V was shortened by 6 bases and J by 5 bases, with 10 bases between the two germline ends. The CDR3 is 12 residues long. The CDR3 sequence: CASRRGGETQYF. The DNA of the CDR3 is TGTGCCAGCAGGAGGGGGGGGGAGACCCAGTACTTC.

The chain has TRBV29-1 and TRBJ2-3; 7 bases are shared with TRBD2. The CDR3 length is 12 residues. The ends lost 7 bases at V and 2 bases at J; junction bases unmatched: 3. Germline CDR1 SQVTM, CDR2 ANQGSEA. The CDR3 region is CSAGTNTDTQYF. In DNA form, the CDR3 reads TGCAGCGCCGGGACTAACACAGATACGCAGTATTTT.

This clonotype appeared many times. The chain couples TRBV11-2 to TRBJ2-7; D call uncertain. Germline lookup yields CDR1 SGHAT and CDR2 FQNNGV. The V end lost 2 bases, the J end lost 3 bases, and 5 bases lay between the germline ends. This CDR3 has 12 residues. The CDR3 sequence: CASSLLLYEQYF. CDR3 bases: TGTGCCAGCAGCTTATTGCTCTACGAGCAGTACTTC.

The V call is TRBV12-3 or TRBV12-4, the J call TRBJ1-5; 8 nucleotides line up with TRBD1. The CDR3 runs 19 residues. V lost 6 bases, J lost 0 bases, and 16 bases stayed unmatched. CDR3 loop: CASRRQGRGIGDSNQPQHF. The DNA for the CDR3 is TGTGCCAGCAGAAGACAGGGGAGAGGGATAGGCGATAGCAATCAGCCCCAGCATTTT.

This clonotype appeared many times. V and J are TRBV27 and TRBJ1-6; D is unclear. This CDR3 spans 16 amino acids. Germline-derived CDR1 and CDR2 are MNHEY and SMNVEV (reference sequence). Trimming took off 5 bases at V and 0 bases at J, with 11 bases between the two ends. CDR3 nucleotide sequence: TGTGCCAGCAGTGCCCTCTGGAACTCCTATAATTCACCCCTCCACTTT. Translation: CASSALWNSYNSPLHF.

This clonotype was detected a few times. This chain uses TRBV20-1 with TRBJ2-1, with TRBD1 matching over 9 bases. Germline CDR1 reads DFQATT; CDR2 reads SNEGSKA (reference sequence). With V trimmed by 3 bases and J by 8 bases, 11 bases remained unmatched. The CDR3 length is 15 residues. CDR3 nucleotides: TGCAGTGCTAGGCTACCCCGGGACAGGGCGGATGAGCAGTTCTTC. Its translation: CSARLPRDRADEQFF.

CDR3 residues: CSVEKPKSGNTIYF. CDR3 DNA: TGCAGCGTTGAAAAGCCGAAATCTGGAAACACCATATATTTT. The chain is built from TRBV29-1 and TRBJ1-3; no reliable D call. From germline, CDR1 is SQVTM and CDR2 ANQGSEA. The CDR3 totals 14 residues. V dropped 2 bases and J dropped 1 base, with 9 bases sitting between them.

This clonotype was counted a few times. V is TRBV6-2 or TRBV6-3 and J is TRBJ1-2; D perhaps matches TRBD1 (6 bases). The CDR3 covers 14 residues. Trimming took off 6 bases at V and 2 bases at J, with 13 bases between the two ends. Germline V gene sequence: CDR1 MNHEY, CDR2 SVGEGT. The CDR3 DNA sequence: TGTGCCAGCAGAACTAACCAGGGGAACTATGGCTACACCTTC. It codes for CASRTNQGNYGYTF.

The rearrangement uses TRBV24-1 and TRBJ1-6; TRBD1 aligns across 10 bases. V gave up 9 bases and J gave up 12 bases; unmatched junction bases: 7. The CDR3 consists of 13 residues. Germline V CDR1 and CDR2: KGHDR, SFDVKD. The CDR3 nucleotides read TGTGCCACCTCCGACAGGGGGCAGGGACCCCTCCACTTT. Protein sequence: CATSDRGQGPLHF.

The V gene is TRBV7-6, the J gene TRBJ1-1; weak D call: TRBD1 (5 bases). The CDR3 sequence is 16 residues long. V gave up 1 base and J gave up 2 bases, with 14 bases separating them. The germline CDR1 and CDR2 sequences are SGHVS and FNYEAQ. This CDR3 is CASSLVAGTVNTEAFF. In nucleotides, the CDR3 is TGTGCCAGCAGCTTAGTTGCCGGGACGGTAAACACTGAAGCTTTCTTT.

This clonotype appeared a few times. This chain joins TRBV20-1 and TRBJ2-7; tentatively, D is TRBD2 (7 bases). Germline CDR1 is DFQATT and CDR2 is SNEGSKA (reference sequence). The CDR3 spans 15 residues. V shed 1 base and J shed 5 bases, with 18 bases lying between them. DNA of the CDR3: TGCAGTGCTAGAGGGGGGGGCCGTTTTACCGACGAGCAGTACGTC. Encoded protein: CSARGGGRFTDEQYV.

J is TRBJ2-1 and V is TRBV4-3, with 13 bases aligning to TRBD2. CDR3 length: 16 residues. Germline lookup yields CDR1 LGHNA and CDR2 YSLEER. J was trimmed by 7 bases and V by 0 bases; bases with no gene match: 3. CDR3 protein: CASSQDGTSGANEQFF. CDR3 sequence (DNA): TGCGCCAGCAGCCAAGATGGGACTAGCGGGGCGAATGAGCAGTTCTTC.

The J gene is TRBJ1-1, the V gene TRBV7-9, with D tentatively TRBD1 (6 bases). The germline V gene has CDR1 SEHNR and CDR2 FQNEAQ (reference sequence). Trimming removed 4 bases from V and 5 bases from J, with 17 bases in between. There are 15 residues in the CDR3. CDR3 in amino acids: CASSSVTGRTTEAFF. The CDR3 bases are TGTGCCAGCAGCTCAGTAACAGGGCGAACAACTGAAGCTTTCTTT.

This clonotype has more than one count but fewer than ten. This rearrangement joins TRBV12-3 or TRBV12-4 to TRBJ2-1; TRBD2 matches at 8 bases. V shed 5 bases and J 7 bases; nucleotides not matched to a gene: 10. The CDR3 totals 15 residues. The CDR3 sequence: CASSLQRGTRNEQFF. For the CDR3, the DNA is TGTGCCAGCAGTCTCCAGCGGGGGACGAGGAATGAGCAGTTCTTC.

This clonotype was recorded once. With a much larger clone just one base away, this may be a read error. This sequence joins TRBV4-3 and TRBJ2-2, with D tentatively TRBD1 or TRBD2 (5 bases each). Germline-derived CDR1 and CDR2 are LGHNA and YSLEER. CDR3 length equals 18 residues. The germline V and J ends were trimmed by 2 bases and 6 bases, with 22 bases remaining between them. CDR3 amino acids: CASSQPQTGAVGSGELFF. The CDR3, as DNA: TGCGCCAGCAGCCAACCCCAGACCGGGGCAGTGGGATCCGGGGAGCTGTTTTTT.

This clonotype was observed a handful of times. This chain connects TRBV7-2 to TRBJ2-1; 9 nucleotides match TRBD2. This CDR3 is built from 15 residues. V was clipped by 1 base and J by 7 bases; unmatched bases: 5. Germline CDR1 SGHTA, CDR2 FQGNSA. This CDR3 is CASSLVARGGNEQFF. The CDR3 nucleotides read TGTGCCAGCAGCTTAGTGGCGCGGGGGGGAAATGAGCAGTTCTTC.

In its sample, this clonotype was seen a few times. The CDR3 spells CASIRTASTDTQYF. DNA of the CDR3: TGTGCCAGCATTCGGACCGCAAGCACAGATACGCAGTATTTT. The chain uses TRBV6-1 and TRBJ2-3; D gene ambiguous. V lost 7 bases to trimming and J lost 0 bases, with 11 bases between them. The germline CDR1 and CDR2 sequences are MNHNS and SASEGT. CDR3 length equals 14 residues.

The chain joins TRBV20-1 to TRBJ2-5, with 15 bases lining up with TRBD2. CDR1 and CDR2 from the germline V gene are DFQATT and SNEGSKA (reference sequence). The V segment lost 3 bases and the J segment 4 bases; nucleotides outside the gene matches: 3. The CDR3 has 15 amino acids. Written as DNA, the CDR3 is TGCAGTGCTAGTCCGGGACTAGCGGGGGGAGAGACCCAGTACTTC. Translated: CSASPGLAGGETQYF.